A single sample gave rise to the 3 T cell receptor beta chains below, sequenced in a study of PD-1 blockade in classical Hodgkin lymphoma. Described time point: cycle 4 day 1 (C4D1), after five to seven weeks of nivolumab. All patients experienced relapse after autologous stem cell transplantation, and brentuximab vedotin exposure was variable. The authors purified CD4+ T cells from thawed PBMCs by magnetic negative selection. Only in-frame clones appear in the TCRdb table, and some are missing; sequencing was by immunoSEQ multiplex PCR. This table holds 25,000 to 30,000 clones, roughly nine tenths found once. The specimen was CD4+ T cells from blood, collected before the fourth cycle of nivolumab. These receptors were collected from a human donor with classical Hodgkin lymphoma.

The J gene is TRBJ2-5, the V gene TRBV19, with 7 bases that match TRBD2. CDR3 length: 14 residues. The germline gives CDR1 LNHDA, CDR2 SQIVND (reference sequence). The trim removed 3 bases at V and 2 bases at J, leaving 3 bases unmatched. DNA of the CDR3: TGTGCCAGTAGTATGGGGACTATGCAAGAGACCCAGTACTTC. It yields the protein CASSMGTMQETQYF.

By proportion, this clone is medium-sized (0.01 to 0.1%). The chain employs TRBV5-1 and TRBJ2-7; D is possibly TRBD2 (5 bases). Germline CDR1 and CDR2: SGHRS and YFSETQ. V was cut by 4 bases and J by 3 bases, with 8 bases left in between. The CDR3 totals 12 residues. The CDR3 DNA follows: TGCGCCAGCAGCCCGGACTTCTACGAGCAGTACTTC. Amino acid sequence: CASSPDFYEQYF.

The V and J genes are TRBV28 and TRBJ1-5; maybe TRBD1 (6 bases). The CDR3 spans 12 residues. V was pared by 6 bases and J by 6 bases, with 9 bases between. From germline, CDR1 is MDHEN and CDR2 SYDVKM. The CDR3 spells CASSQQGQPQHF. The CDR3 DNA reads TGTGCCAGCAGCCAACAGGGTCAGCCCCAGCATTTT.